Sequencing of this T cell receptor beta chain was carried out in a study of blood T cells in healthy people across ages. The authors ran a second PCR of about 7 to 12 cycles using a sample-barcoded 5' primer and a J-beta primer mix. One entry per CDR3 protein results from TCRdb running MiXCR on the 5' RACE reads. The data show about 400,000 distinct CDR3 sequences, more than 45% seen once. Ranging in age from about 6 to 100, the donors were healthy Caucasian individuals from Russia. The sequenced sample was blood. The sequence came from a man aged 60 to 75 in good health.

CDR3 in DNA: TGTGCCAGCAGTTTCCGGACTAACTACAATGAGCAGTTCTTC. This translates into CASSFRTNYNEQFF. The V gene is TRBV12-3 or TRBV12-4, the J gene TRBJ2-1; D might be TRBD2 (6 bases). V lost 3 bases and J lost 3, with 9 bases in between. The CDR3 consists of 14 residues.